This T cell receptor (beta chain) appears in the sequencing data of a study of blood T cell repertoires in COVID-19. The protocol was immunoSEQ multiplex PCR, while the TCRdb copy is restricted to in-frame clones and leaves out a portion. The sample has around 400,000 clones; over 75% are singletons. Sequenced sample: peripheral blood. The clonotype comes from an older woman with COVID-19, enrolled during active disease.

The CDR3 bases are TGTGCCAGCAGTCGTTACGGTTATAATTCACCCCTCCACTTT. It is translated as CASSRYGYNSPLHF. The rearrangement links TRBV25-1 to TRBJ1-6; D ambiguous. The V and J ends lost 5 bases and 4 bases respectively, with 9 bases between them. The CDR3 loop spans 14 amino acids. CDR1 is MGHDK, CDR2 SYGVNS, per germline.